The clone carrying this T cell receptor (beta chain) has only one observation. Profiled with immunoSEQ multiplex PCR; TCRdb holds only in-frame clones, not every one. Among some 200,000 clones listed, about 86% were seen once. The data stem from a study of blood T cell repertoires in COVID-19. CDR1 and CDR2 from the germline V gene are SGHNT and YENEEA. The CDR3 contains 13 residues. Trimming left V 2 bases short and J 2 bases short, with 6 bases between. The source material was PBMCs or T cells enriched from blood (not recorded which). This clonotype originated in a woman in her fifties or sixties in a cohort exposed to, infected with or recovered from COVID-19 (not recorded which). This chain links TRBV11-3 with TRBJ2-5, with D perhaps matching TRBD1 (5 bases). CDR3 in DNA: TGTGCCAGCAGCTTACGACAGCAAGAGACCCAGTACTTC. It specifies CASSLRQQETQYF.